Presented here are 24 T cell receptor beta chains from one specimen sequenced in a study of CD8 T cells in Susac syndrome. RNA, at about 0.5 to 1 ug, was reverse transcribed with random hexamers. TCRdb re-called the immunoSEQ multiplex PCR reads with MiXCR, one entry per CDR3 protein. The sample carries tens of thousands of distinct CDR3 sequences, roughly 95% recorded once. The sample comprised CD4+ T cells from PBMCs. Source of these receptors: a human donor with multiple sclerosis.

This chain connects TRBV11-2 to TRBJ2-5; 7 bases line up with TRBD2. The CDR3 covers 14 residues. The ends lost 5 bases at V and 3 bases at J; junction bases unmatched: 6. The V gene's germline CDR1 is SGHAT and CDR2 FQNNGV. The CDR3, as DNA: TGTGCCAGCAGCCCCCTAGGGAGGGAAGAGACCCAGTACTTC. This encodes CASSPLGREETQYF. Variable domain in full (rest from reference TRBV11-2 and TRBJ2-5): EAGVAQSPRYKIIEKRQSVAFWCNPISGHATLYWYQQILGQGPKLLIQFQNNGVVDDSQLPKDRFSAERLKGVDSTLKIQPAKLEDSAVYLCASSPLGREETQYFGPGTRLLVL.

The V and J genes are TRBV20-1 and TRBJ2-3; 9 positions match TRBD2. CDR3 length equals 14 residues. Germline V gives CDR1 DFQATT, CDR2 SNEGSKA (reference sequence). The CDR3 coding sequence is TGCAGCACCCGTGCGGTAGCGGGGGCAGATACGCAGTATTTT. Its protein is CSTRAVAGADTQYF.

This clonotype occurred once. V is TRBV5-1 and J is TRBJ2-5, with D perhaps matching TRBD1 (7 bases). The CDR3 runs 15 residues. Germline V gene data show CDR1 as SGHRS and CDR2 as YFSETQ. The V and J ends lost 4 bases and 5 bases respectively, with 18 bases between them. CDR3 in amino acids: CASSGGATGTETQYF. In DNA, the CDR3 is TGCGCCAGCAGCGGCGGGGCGACAGGGACCGAGACCCAGTACTTC.

The gene calls are TRBV12-3 or TRBV12-4 and TRBJ2-7, with D unclear. Trimming shortened V by 1 base and J by 6 bases, and 4 bases separated the two germline ends. This CDR3 is 11 amino acids long. The DNA of the CDR3 is TGTGCCAGCAGTTTAGATCTCGAGCAGTACTTC. It yields the protein CASSLDLEQYF.

The V gene is TRBV27, the J gene TRBJ2-5; 9 nucleotides agree with TRBD2. This CDR3 is built from 15 residues. The germline CDR1 and CDR2 sequences are MNHEY and SMNVEV (reference sequence). J lost 4 bases, V lost 6 bases, and 9 bases had no gene match. In DNA form, the CDR3 reads TGTGCCAGCAGCGGACGGTTAGCGGGGGCAGAGACCCAGTACTTC. Translating it yields CASSGRLAGAETQYF.

This clonotype was recorded once. The J gene is TRBJ2-3, the V gene TRBV4-1; 7 nucleotides align to TRBD1. The CDR3 contains 17 residues. Per germline, CDR1 MGHRA and CDR2 YSYEKL. J gave up 5 bases and V 5 bases, and 16 bases lay outside the gene matches. CDR3 sequence reads: CASSYPLAGGRQDTQYF. In nucleotides, the CDR3 is TGCGCCAGCAGCTACCCATTGGCAGGGGGTAGGCAAGATACGCAGTATTTT.

For the CDR3, the DNA is TGTGCCACCAGTGATTCCGGACTAGCGGACTACAATGAGCAGTTCTTC. Protein sequence: CATSDSGLADYNEQFF. V is TRBV24-1 and J is TRBJ2-1; the match to TRBD2 covers 10 bases. CDR1 KGHDR and CDR2 SFDVKD come from the germline V gene. Trimming removed 2 bases from V and 3 bases from J; junction bases left unmatched: 3. This CDR3 comprises 16 residues.

The rearrangement joins TRBV3-1 to TRBJ1-5; maybe TRBD1 (6 bases). Germline V gene lookup returns CDR1 LGHDT and CDR2 YNNKEL (reference sequence). The CDR3 covers 15 residues. The V and J ends lost 4 bases and 3 bases respectively, with 13 bases between them. The CDR3 loop reads CASSPQGRPNQPQHF. Here the CDR3 DNA reads TGTGCCAGCAGCCCCCAGGGGCGACCCAATCAGCCCCAGCATTTT.

The chain is built from TRBV3-1 and TRBJ1-6; no reliable D call. This CDR3 is built from 15 residues. With 4 bases removed from V and 7 bases from J, the gap between germline ends came to 14 bases. The germline CDR1 and CDR2 sequences are LGHDT and YNNKEL (reference sequence). Here the CDR3 DNA reads TGTGCCAGCAGCCCCGCAGGCCAAAGGAATTCACCCCTCCACTTT. It yields the protein CASSPAGQRNSPLHF.

The gene calls are TRBV6-1 and TRBJ2-1; TRBD1 matches at 10 bases. Germline V lookup: CDR1 MNHNS, CDR2 SASEGT. The trim removed 6 bases at V and 8 bases at J, leaving 4 bases unmatched. The CDR3 is 13 residues long. The CDR3 is CASRGTGVDEQFF. The CDR3 nucleotides are TGTGCCAGCAGGGGGACAGGGGTCGATGAGCAGTTCTTC.

The chain links TRBV30 to TRBJ1-6; D not certain. Germline CDR1 and CDR2: GTSNPN and SVGIG (reference sequence). CDR3 length equals 15 residues. V lost 4 bases to trimming and J lost 7 bases, with 17 bases between them. The CDR3 reads CAWKQYSDRNSPLHF. The CDR3 DNA reads TGTGCCTGGAAACAGTATTCGGACCGAAATTCACCCCTCCACTTT.

As DNA, the CDR3 is TGTGCCAGCAGCTTAGGTTCAGGGTCCTACGAGCAGTACTTC. Translation gives CASSLGSGSYEQYF. This chain links TRBV7-2 with TRBJ2-7, with a possible D match to TRBD1 (5 bases). The germline V gene has CDR1 SGHTA and CDR2 FQGNSA. The V end was cut by 1 base, the J end by 1 base, with 8 bases between. The CDR3 sequence is 14 residues long.

The chain couples TRBV3-1 to TRBJ1-2, with TRBD1 identical over 7 bases. Germline values: CDR1 LGHDT, CDR2 YNNKEL (reference sequence). CDR3 length: 15 residues. V gave up 1 base and J gave up 4 bases; unmatched junction bases: 6. The CDR3 loop reads CASSQGPGQIYGYTF. CDR3 DNA: TGTGCCAGCAGCCAAGGTCCGGGACAGATCTATGGCTACACCTTC.

The rearrangement joins TRBV12-3 or TRBV12-4 to TRBJ2-7; D remains unclear. This CDR3 is built from 13 residues. V lost 4 bases to trimming and J lost 2 bases, with 9 bases between them. CDR3 sequence (DNA): TGTGCCAGCAGTTCAGAGGAACCCTACGAGCAGTACTTC. Translation gives CASSSEEPYEQYF.

The genes are TRBV28 and TRBJ1-5, with 10 positions matching TRBD1. V shed 6 bases, J shed 5 bases, and the junction held 4 bases outside the gene matches. Germline CDR1 and CDR2: MDHEN and SYDVKM. This CDR3 has 14 residues. The chain's CDR3 is CASREDRGYQPQHF. In DNA form, the CDR3 reads TGTGCCAGCAGGGAGGACAGGGGGTATCAGCCCCAGCATTTT.

The chain joins TRBV27 to TRBJ1-5; 10 positions match TRBD1. V was clipped by 10 bases and J by 8 bases; unmatched bases: 11. The CDR3 covers 14 residues. CDR1 is MNHEY and CDR2 is SMNVEV in the germline V gene (reference sequence). CDR3: CATSSGQGIKPQHF. The CDR3 bases are TGTGCCACCAGCTCGGGACAGGGGATCAAGCCCCAGCATTTT.

V is TRBV7-9 and J is TRBJ2-3; possibly TRBD2 for D (5 bases). The CDR3 runs 13 residues. Per the germline V gene, CDR1 is SEHNR and CDR2 is FQNEAQ (reference sequence). Deletions cut 5 bases from V and 3 bases from J, with 9 bases between. The CDR3 loop reads CASSVRGTDTQYF. As DNA, the CDR3 is TGTGCCAGCAGCGTTCGGGGTACAGATACGCAGTATTTT. The variable domain in full, completed from reference TRBV7-9 and TRBJ2-3, reads DTGVSQNPRHKITKRGQNVTFRCDPISEHNRLYWYRQTLGQGPEFLTYFQNEAQLEKSRLLSDRFSAERPKGSFSTLEIQRTEQGDSAMYLCASSVRGTDTQYFGPGTRLTVL.

This chain connects TRBV27 to TRBJ2-5; D is possibly TRBD1 or TRBD2 (6 bases each). Trimming left V 5 bases short and J 5 bases short, with 18 bases between. The CDR3 extends over 15 amino acids. The germline V gene encodes CDR1 MNHEY and CDR2 SMNVEV (reference sequence). The CDR3 nucleotides read TGTGCCAGCAGTCCCCCGGGGGCCGGTCGTGAGACCCAGTACTTC. This translates into CASSPPGAGRETQYF.

The chain carries TRBV10-3 and TRBJ2-1, with TRBD1 matching 7 bases. Germline V gene lookup returns CDR1 ENHRY and CDR2 SYGVKD. The trim removed 6 bases at V and 0 bases at J, leaving 5 bases unmatched. The CDR3 has 15 amino acids. CDR3 residues: CAIRGDSSSYNEQFF. In DNA, the CDR3 is TGTGCCATCAGGGGGGACAGTTCCTCCTACAATGAGCAGTTCTTC.

This chain joins TRBV3-1 and TRBJ2-5; 7 bases fit TRBD2. The CDR3 totals 14 residues. The J segment lost 0 bases and the V segment lost 2 bases, leaving 0 bases of the junction unmatched. Germline V gene lookup returns CDR1 LGHDT and CDR2 YNNKEL (reference sequence). CDR3 sequence: CASSQLADQETQYF. The CDR3 region has the DNA TGTGCCAGCAGCCAACTAGCGGACCAAGAGACCCAGTACTTC.

This chain connects TRBV20-1 to TRBJ2-5, with a possible D match to TRBD2 (6 bases). V shed 1 base and J shed 5 bases, with 14 bases lying between them. This CDR3 contains 14 residues. CDR1 is DFQATT and CDR2 is SNEGSKA in the germline V gene (reference sequence). The CDR3: CSARGIGGDETQYF. The CDR3 DNA reads as TGCAGTGCTAGAGGGATAGGCGGGGACGAGACCCAGTACTTC.

The CDR3 spells CASRRDRDNEQFF. The CDR3 nucleotides are TGCGCCAGCAGAAGGGACAGGGATAATGAGCAGTTCTTC. This chain connects TRBV5-1 to TRBJ2-1; 9 positions match TRBD1. J lost 7 bases, V lost 5 bases, and 4 bases had no gene match. Per the germline V gene, CDR1 is SGHRS and CDR2 is YFSETQ. This CDR3 has 13 residues.

This clonotype appeared a single time. V is TRBV7-9 and J is TRBJ2-5, with 9 bases matching TRBD2. Germline CDR1 reads SEHNR; CDR2 reads FQNEAQ (reference sequence). J was trimmed by 3 bases and V by 4 bases; bases with no gene match: 3. The CDR3 extends over 14 amino acids. The CDR3 nucleotides read TGTGCCAGCAGCTCCGTAGCGGGGGAAGAGACCCAGTACTTC. Its translation is CASSSVAGEETQYF.

This clonotype was recorded only once. The V call is TRBV5-6, the J call TRBJ1-2; D is possibly TRBD1 (5 bases). This CDR3 region has 13 residues. CDR1 and CDR2 from the germline V gene are SGHDT and YYEEEE. V dropped 2 bases and J dropped 8 bases, with 13 bases sitting between them. CDR3 amino acids: CASSLSRAGGYTF. The CDR3 DNA follows: TGTGCCAGCAGCTTATCCAGGGCTGGAGGCTACACCTTC.